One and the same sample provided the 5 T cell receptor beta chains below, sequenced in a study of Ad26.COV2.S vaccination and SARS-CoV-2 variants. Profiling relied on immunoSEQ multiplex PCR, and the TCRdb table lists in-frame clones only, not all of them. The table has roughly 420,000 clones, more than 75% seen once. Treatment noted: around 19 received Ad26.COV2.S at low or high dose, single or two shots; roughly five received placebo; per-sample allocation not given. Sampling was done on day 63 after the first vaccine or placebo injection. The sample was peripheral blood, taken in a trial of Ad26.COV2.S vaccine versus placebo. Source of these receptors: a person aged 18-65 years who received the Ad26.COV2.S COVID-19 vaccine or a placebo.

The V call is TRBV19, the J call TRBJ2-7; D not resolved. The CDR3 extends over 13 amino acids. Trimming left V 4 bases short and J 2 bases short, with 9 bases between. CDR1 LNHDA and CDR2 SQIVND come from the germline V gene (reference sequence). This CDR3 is CASSTQSTYEQYF. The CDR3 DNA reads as TGTGCCAGTAGTACCCAGTCCACCTACGAGCAGTACTTC. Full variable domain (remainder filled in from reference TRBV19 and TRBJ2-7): DGGITQSPKYLFRKEGQNVTLSCEQNLNHDAMYWYRQDPGQGLRLIYYSQIVNDFQKGDIAEGYSVSREKKESFPLTVTSAQKNPTAFYLCASSTQSTYEQYFGPGTRLTVT.

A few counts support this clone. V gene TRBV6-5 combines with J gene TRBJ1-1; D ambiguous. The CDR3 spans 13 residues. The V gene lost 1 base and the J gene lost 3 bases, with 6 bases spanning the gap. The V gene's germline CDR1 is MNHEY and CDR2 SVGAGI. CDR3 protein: CASSYFGDTEAFF. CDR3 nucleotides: TGTGCCAGCAGTTACTTTGGGGACACTGAAGCTTTCTTT.

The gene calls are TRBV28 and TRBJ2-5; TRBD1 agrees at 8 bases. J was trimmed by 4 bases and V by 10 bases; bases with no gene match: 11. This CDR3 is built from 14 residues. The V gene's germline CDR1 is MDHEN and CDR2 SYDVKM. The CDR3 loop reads CATRAGTGGETQYF. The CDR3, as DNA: TGTGCCACACGAGCCGGGACAGGTGGAGAGACCCAGTACTTC.

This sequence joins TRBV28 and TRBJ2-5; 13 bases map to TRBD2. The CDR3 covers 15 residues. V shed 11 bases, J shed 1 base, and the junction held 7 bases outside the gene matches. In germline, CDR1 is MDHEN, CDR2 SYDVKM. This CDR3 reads CAGSGTSGAQETQYF. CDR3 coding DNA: TGTGCCGGAAGCGGGACTAGCGGGGCCCAAGAGACCCAGTACTTC.

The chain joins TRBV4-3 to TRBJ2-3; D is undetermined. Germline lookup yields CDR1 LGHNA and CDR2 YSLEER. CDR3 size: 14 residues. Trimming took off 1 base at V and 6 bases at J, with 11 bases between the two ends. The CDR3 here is CASSQGYPSDTQYF. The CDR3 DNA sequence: TGCGCCAGCAGCCAAGGGTATCCCTCGGATACGCAGTATTTT.